This T cell receptor (beta chain) was documented in a study of vaccination and CD4 T cells after COVID-19. Study details: Either the Pfizer-BioNTech BNT162b2 or Moderna mRNA-1273 vaccine was given as two doses. Between diagnosis and the drawing of post-COVID samples lay a median approximately 94 days (range 35 to 161). General study results and limits: A nonsignificant rise from around 20 to 38 was seen in the median number of SARS-CoV-2-reactive clonotypes.

In TCRdb, the PCR reads were re-called with MiXCR into one record per CDR3 protein. This sample has about 21,000 distinct CDR3 sequences, with under 75% found just once. Only a few counts were recorded for this clonotype. What it binds is not known. The CDR3 runs 14 residues. The V and J ends lost 9 bases and 3 bases respectively, with 15 bases between them. This TCR was recovered from a human donor who had recovered from COVID-19. The source material was CD4+ T cells from blood, sampled before SARS-CoV-2 vaccination. V and J are TRBV12-3 or TRBV12-4 and TRBJ2-1; D tentatively reads TRBD1 or TRBD2 (5 bases each). CDR3 protein: CASTELGVYNEQFF. Written as DNA, the CDR3 is TGTGCCAGTACCGAACTAGGGGTCTACAATGAGCAGTTCTTC.